There are many counts of the clone carrying this T cell receptor beta chain. Its antigen is currently unknown. With a much larger clone just one base away, this may be a read error. This entry belongs to a study of metastatic and nonmetastatic thyroid tumors. Study information: Repertoires from malignant and benign thyroid patients were compared across blood and tumor or nodule tissue.

Study-level findings and limits: The study reportedly found significantly higher TCR beta diversity in malignant thyroid tumors than benign nodules, in blood and tumor.

TCRdb re-analyzed the PCR reads through MiXCR. Of 34,000 or so clones in the sample, around a fifth were seen once. All patients were untreated before thyroid surgery. The source of this sequence is a female donor with papillary thyroid cancer or a benign thyroid nodule (not recorded which). Some clones in this sample may be carry-over from other donors' samples. Sample: blood.

The CDR3 is CSATVWEDTGELFF. The DNA of the CDR3 is TGCAGTGCTACAGTCTGGGAGGACACCGGGGAGCTGTTTTTT. The chain recombines TRBV20-1 with TRBJ2-2; a weak D match, TRBD2 (6 bases). The CDR3 loop spans 14 amino acids. With 4 bases removed from V and 3 bases from J, the gap between germline ends came to 12 bases. Germline-derived CDR1 and CDR2 are DFQATT and SNEGSKA (reference sequence).